A selection of T cell receptor beta chains follows, all from one sample in a study of blood T cell repertoires in COVID-19. TCRdb's copy holds only in-frame clones and misses some; the assay was immunoSEQ multiplex PCR. The table has around 40,000 clones, 75% to 90% seen once; the top ten hold under 30%. Sequenced sample: peripheral blood. The source of these receptors is a man in his fifties with active or convalescent COVID-19. Each CDR3 is given without its conserved first and last residue. The D gene is left open where the match is weak.

V gene	J gene	D gene	CDR3 protein
TRBV15	TRBJ1-1	.	ATSRDRGGYTEAF
TRBV18	TRBJ1-1	.	ASSRQTYTEAF
TRBV28	TRBJ1-5	.	ASSDQGQPQH
TRBV27	TRBJ2-5	TRBD1	ASTAGTGGPPSH
TRBV14	TRBJ1-1	TRBD1	ASSPINRGEAF
TRBV11-2	TRBJ2-7	.	ASSLNLSEQY
TRBV18	TRBJ2-2	.	ASSPPVVANTGELF
TRBV28	TRBJ2-7	.	ASIRLREQY
TRBV10-2	TRBJ2-2	TRBD2	ASTLGLAGVTGELF
TRBV29-1	TRBJ1-2	.	SVDRSYGYT
TRBV19	TRBJ2-3	TRBD2	ASGRERRPDTQY
TRBV14	TRBJ1-2	.	ASSLVGGRWDGYT
TRBV29-1	TRBJ2-7	TRBD2	SVAGDRYEQY
TRBV3-1/TRBV3-2	TRBJ2-7	.	ASSQGIARGYEQY
TRBV30	TRBJ1-6	.	AWSLTGLNSPLH
TRBV5-8	TRBJ2-7	TRBD1	ASSLGTDYEQY
TRBV19	TRBJ2-5	TRBD2	ASSIAASGGAKTQY
TRBV6-5	TRBJ2-2	.	ASSYYNGELF